Described below is a single T cell receptor beta chain sequence and its context. Data came from immunoSEQ multiplex PCR; TCRdb stores just in-frame clones and leaves some out. The sample includes 250,000 or so clones, roughly four fifths of them seen just once. Germline V CDR1 and CDR2: PRHDT, FYEKMQ (reference sequence). The CDR3 consists of 12 residues. V lost 3 bases and J 15 bases, leaving 15 bases between the germline ends. The sample originates from a study of blood T cell repertoires in COVID-19. Study-wide background: Both acute and convalescent COVID-19 samples were obtained from the United States, Italy and Spain. T cells, B-cell-depleted T cells, or PBMCs provided the cDNA or gDNA that served as material.

The TCR comes from a man aged 25 to 40 who had recovered from COVID-19. The sequenced material came from peripheral blood. The V gene is TRBV13, the J gene TRBJ1-5, with D perhaps matching TRBD1 (5 bases). CDR3 in DNA: TGTGCCAGCAGCTTCCCTCTAGGGGCGCTGCATTTT. Translating gives CASSFPLGALHF.